Listed below are T cell receptor beta chains from one sample, sequenced in a study of blood T cell repertoires in COVID-19. Only in-frame clones appear in the TCRdb table, and some are missing; sequencing was by immunoSEQ multiplex PCR. The sample shows 40,000 to 50,000 clones, around 83% of them seen only once. Sequenced material: peripheral blood. These receptors were collected from a woman of 80 years or more with acute or convalescent COVID-19. CDR3s include the opening cysteine and the closing phenylalanine or tryptophan. The D gene is left open where the match is weak. Rows may omit the clone size; those that give it use once, few, many or a size class.

D	J	size	V	CDR3	DNA
.	TRBJ1-4	once	TRBV7-9	CASSHREGPTNEKLFF	TGTGCCAGCAGCCATCGGGAGGGCCCAACTAATGAAAAACTGTTTTTT
.	TRBJ1-5	.	TRBV7-2	CASSFSGGRQPQHF	TGTGCCAGCAGCTTTAGCGGGGGGAGGCAGCCCCAGCATTTT
.	TRBJ1-1	.	TRBV19	CATRRTRKANTEAFF	TGTGCCACCAGACGGACACGGAAAGCGAACACTGAAGCTTTCTTT
TRBD1	TRBJ1-2	.	TRBV28	CASSRDRRGDYGYTF	TGTGCCAGCAGTCGGGACAGGAGAGGCGACTATGGCTACACCTTC
TRBD1	TRBJ1-2	.	TRBV19	CASSSRTGSTEGYTF	TGTGCCAGTAGTTCCCGGACAGGATCTACGGAAGGCTACACCTTC
.	TRBJ2-1	.	TRBV6-1	CASSEAWGEVYEQFF	TGTGCCAGCAGTGAAGCTTGGGGGGAGGTATATGAGCAGTTCTTC
.	TRBJ2-2	.	TRBV18	CASSASIATGELFF	TGTGCCAGCTCAGCCTCTATCGCCACCGGGGAGCTGTTTTTT
.	TRBJ1-1	.	TRBV7-6	CASSSGLSGTEAFF	TGTGCCAGCAGCTCCGGACTATCGGGCACTGAAGCTTTCTTT
.	TRBJ1-4	.	TRBV19	CASSIRKLGEEKLFF	TGTGCCAGTAGTATAAGGAAACTGGGCGAAGAAAAACTGTTTTTT
TRBD1	TRBJ2-1	.	TRBV10-3	CAISGGQYNEQFF	TGTGCCATCAGTGGGGGACAGTACAATGAGCAGTTCTTC
.	TRBJ1-4	.	TRBV5-8	CASSGSTGGEKLFF	TGTGCCAGCAGCGGATCCACGGGGGGTGAAAAACTGTTTTTT
TRBD2	TRBJ2-3	.	TRBV4-2	CASSQDRGGADTQYF	TGTGCCAGCAGCCAGGATCGGGGGGGTGCAGATACGCAGTATTTT
TRBD2	TRBJ2-3	.	TRBV4-3	CASSQGVAGGIDTQYF	TGCGCCAGCAGCCAAGGTGTGGCGGGGGGGATCGATACGCAGTATTTT
TRBD2	TRBJ2-2	.	TRBV11-3	CASSSLAGENTGELFF	TGTGCCAGCAGCTCACTAGCGGGGGAGAACACCGGGGAGCTGTTTTTT
.	TRBJ1-4	few	TRBV5-1	CASSQGGFDYEKLFF	TGCGCCAGCAGCCAAGGAGGGTTTGATTATGAAAAACTGTTTTTT
.	TRBJ1-1	.	TRBV19	CASSIQGHEAFF	TGTGCCAGTAGTATTCAGGGGCACGAAGCTTTCTTT
TRBD1	TRBJ1-3	.	TRBV6-2/TRBV6-3	CASSGQGSGNTIYF	TGTGCCAGCAGCGGACAGGGCTCTGGAAACACCATATATTTT
TRBD1	TRBJ1-5	.	TRBV24-1	CATSDPTGDANQPQHF	TGTGCCACCAGTGACCCCACAGGGGACGCCAATCAGCCCCAGCATTTT
.	TRBJ1-2	once	TRBV5-5	CASSLLPGWDGYTF	TGTGCCAGCAGCTTGTTGCCAGGGTGGGATGGCTACACCTTC
TRBD1	TRBJ1-3	.	TRBV2	CASRTGQGSWNTIYF	TGTGCCAGCAGGACGGGACAGGGAAGTTGGAACACCATATATTTT
.	TRBJ1-4	.	TRBV6-5	CASRAWEGEKLFF	TGTGCCAGCAGAGCCTGGGAGGGTGAAAAACTGTTTTTT
.	TRBJ2-5	.	TRBV27	CASSPGRSSETQYF	TGTGCCAGCAGCCCTGGGAGAAGTTCGGAGACCCAGTACTTC
.	TRBJ1-1	.	TRBV14	CASSQVRTSEAFF	TGTGCCAGCAGCCAAGTTCGGACTTCCGAAGCTTTCTTT
.	TRBJ2-2	.	TRBV7-9	CASSLDKQGTGELFF	TGTGCCAGCAGCTTAGATAAACAGGGTACCGGGGAGCTGTTTTTT
.	TRBJ1-1	.	TRBV6-2/TRBV6-3	CASSYQGGDTEAFF	TGTGCCAGCAGTTACCAGGGAGGGGACACTGAAGCTTTCTTT
.	TRBJ1-5	.	TRBV29-1	CSVRTADQPQHF	TGCAGCGTTCGGACAGCCGATCAGCCCCAGCATTTT
TRBD2	TRBJ2-3	.	TRBV7-2	CASSPRLAGGPDTQYF	TGTGCCAGCAGCCCAAGGTTAGCGGGGGGGCCAGATACGCAGTATTTT
.	TRBJ2-5	.	TRBV2	CASSANYQETQYF	TGTGCCAGCAGTGCGAACTACCAAGAGACCCAGTACTTC
.	TRBJ1-4	few	TRBV6-5	CASSYKYRSTNEKLFF	TGTGCCAGCAGTTACAAATACAGATCAACTAATGAAAAACTGTTTTTT
.	TRBJ1-6	.	TRBV19	CASSFLGTGGLGSPLHF	TGTGCCAGTAGTTTTCTCGGGACGGGGGGTCTTGGATCACCCCTCCACTTT